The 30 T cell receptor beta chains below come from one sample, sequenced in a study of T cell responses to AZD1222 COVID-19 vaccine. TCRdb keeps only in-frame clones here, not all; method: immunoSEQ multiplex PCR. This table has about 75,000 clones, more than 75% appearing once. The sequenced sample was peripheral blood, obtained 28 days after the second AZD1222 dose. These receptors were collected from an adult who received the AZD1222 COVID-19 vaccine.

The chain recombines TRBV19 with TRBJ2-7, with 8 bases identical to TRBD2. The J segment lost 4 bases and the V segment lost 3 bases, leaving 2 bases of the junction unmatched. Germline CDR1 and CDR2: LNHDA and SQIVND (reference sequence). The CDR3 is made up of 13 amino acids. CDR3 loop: CASSIGLAYEQYF. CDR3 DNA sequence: TGTGCCAGTAGTATCGGACTAGCTTACGAGCAGTACTTC. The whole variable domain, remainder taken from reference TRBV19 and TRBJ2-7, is DGGITQSPKYLFRKEGQNVTLSCEQNLNHDAMYWYRQDPGQGLRLIYYSQIVNDFQKGDIAEGYSVSREKKESFPLTVTSAQKNPTAFYLCASSIGLAYEQYFGPGTRLTVT.

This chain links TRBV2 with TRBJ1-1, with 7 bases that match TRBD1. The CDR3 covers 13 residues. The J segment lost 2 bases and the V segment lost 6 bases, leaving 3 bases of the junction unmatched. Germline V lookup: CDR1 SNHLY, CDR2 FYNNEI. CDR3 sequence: CASRGQPNTEAFF. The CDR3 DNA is TGTGCCAGCAGGGGACAGCCAAACACTGAAGCTTTCTTT.

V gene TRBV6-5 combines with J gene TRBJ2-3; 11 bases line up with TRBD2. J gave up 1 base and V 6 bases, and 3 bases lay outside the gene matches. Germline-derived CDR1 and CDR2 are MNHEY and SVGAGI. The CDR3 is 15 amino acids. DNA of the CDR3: TGTGCCAGCAGGTTGGGACTAGCGGGCACAGATACGCAGTATTTT. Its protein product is CASRLGLAGTDTQYF.

The CDR3 bases are TGCGCCAGCAGCCCATTTACCGGGGAGCTGTTTTTT. Protein sequence: CASSPFTGELFF. V gene TRBV5-1 combines with J gene TRBJ2-2, with D hard to call. This CDR3 has 12 residues. Between the trimmed V and J ends, which lost 4 bases and 5 bases, there was a span of 6 bases. CDR1 is SGHRS and CDR2 is YFSETQ in the germline V gene.

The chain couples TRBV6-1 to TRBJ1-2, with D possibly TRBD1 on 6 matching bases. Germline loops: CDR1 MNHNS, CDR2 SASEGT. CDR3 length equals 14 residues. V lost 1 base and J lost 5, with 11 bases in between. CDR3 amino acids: CASSEGGAGYGYTF. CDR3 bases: TGTGCCAGCAGTGAAGGGGGGGCCGGATATGGCTACACCTTC.

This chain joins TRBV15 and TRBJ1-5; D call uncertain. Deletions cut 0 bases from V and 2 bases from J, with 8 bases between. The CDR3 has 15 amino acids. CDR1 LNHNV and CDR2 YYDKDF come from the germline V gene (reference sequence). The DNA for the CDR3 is TGTGCCACCAGCAGAGACGGAGATGGCAATCAGCCCCAGCATTTT. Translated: CATSRDGDGNQPQHF.

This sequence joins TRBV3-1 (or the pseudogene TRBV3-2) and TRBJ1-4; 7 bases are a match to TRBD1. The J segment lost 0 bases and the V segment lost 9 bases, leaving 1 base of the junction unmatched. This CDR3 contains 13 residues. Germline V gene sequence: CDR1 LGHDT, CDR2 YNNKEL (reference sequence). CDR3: CASTGATNEKLFF. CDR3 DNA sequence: TGTGCCAGTACAGGGGCAACTAATGAAAAACTGTTTTTT.

The CDR3 is CASRGTFANEKLFF. CDR3 coding DNA: TGTGCCAGCAGGGGGACCTTCGCCAATGAAAAACTGTTTTTT. The chain links TRBV6-5 to TRBJ1-4; possibly TRBD1 for D (5 bases). The V end was cut by 6 bases, the J end by 5 bases, with 13 bases between. From germline, CDR1 is MNHEY and CDR2 SVGAGI. There are 14 residues in the CDR3.

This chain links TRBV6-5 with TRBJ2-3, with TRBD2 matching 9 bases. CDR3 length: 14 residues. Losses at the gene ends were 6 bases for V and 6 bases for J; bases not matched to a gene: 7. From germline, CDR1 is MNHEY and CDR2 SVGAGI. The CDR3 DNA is TGTGCCAGCAGCCAAGGACTAGCGTCGGATACGCAGTATTTT. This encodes CASSQGLASDTQYF.

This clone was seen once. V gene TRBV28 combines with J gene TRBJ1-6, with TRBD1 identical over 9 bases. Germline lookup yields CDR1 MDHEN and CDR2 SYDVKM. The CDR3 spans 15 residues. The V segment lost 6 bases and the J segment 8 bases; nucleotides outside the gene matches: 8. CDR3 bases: TGTGCCAGCAGGACCTCCGACAGGGGGTATTCACCCCTCCACTTT. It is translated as CASRTSDRGYSPLHF.

The CDR3 DNA is TGTGCCAGTAGTATGATTACAGACCAAGAGACCCAGTACTTC. It codes for CASSMITDQETQYF. The chain employs TRBV19 and TRBJ2-5; D uncertain. Trimming pared 3 bases from V and 0 bases from J, leaving 8 bases between. This CDR3 has 14 residues. CDR1 is LNHDA and CDR2 is SQIVND in the germline V gene (reference sequence).

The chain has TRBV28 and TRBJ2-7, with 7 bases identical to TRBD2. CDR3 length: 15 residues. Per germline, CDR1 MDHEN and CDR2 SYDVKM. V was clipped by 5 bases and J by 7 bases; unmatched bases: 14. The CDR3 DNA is TGTGCCAGCAGTCCTCCCAAACCGACAGCGGGAGAGCAGTACTTC. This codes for CASSPPKPTAGEQYF.

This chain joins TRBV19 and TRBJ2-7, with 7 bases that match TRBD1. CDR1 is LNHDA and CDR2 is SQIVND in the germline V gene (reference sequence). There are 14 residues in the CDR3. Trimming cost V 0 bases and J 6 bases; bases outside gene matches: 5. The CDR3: CASSIEGGRAEQYF. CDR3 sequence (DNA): TGTGCCAGTAGTATAGAAGGGGGCAGGGCCGAGCAGTACTTC.

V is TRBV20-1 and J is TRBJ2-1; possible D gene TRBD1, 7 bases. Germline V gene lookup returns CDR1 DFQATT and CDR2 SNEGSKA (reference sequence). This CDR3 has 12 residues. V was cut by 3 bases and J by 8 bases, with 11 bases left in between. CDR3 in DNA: TGCAGTGCTAGTGGAGGGGGCGATGAGCAGTTCTTC. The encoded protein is CSASGGGDEQFF.

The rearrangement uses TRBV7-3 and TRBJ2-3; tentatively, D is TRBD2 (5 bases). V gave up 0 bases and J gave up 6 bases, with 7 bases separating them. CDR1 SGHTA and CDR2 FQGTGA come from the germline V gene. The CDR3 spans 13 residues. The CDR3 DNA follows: TGTGCCAGCAGCTTAACAGGAGGTGATACGCAGTATTTT. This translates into CASSLTGGDTQYF.

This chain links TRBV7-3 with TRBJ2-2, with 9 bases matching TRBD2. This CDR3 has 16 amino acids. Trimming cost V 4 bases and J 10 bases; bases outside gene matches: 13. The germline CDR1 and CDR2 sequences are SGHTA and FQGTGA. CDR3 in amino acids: CASSSTRASGEVELFF. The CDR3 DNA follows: TGTGCCAGCAGCTCCACGAGGGCTAGCGGGGAGGTGGAGCTGTTTTTT. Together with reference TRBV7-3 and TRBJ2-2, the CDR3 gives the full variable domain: GAGVSQTPSNKVTEKGKYVELRCDPISGHTALYWYRQSLGQGPEFLIYFQGTGAADDSGLPNDRFFAVRPEGSVSTLKIQRTERGDSAVYLCASSSTRASGEVELFFGEGSRLTVL.

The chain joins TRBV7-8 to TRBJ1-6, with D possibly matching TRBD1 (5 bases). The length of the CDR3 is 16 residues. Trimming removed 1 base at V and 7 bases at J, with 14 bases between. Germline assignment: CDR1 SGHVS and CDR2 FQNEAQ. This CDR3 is CASSLESAGNNSPLHF. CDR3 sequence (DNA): TGTGCCAGCAGCTTAGAGTCGGCAGGGAACAATTCACCCCTCCACTTT. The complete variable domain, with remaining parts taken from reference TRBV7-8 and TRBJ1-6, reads GAGVSQSPRYKVAKRGQDVALRCDPISGHVSLFWYQQALGQGPEFLTYFQNEAQLDKSGLPSDRFFAERPEGSVSTLKIQRTQQEDSAVYLCASSLESAGNNSPLHFGNGTRLTVT.

CDR3: CASSVRWSDGYTF. DNA of the CDR3: TGTGCCAGCAGTGTTCGTTGGTCAGATGGCTACACCTTC. The rearrangement joins TRBV2 to TRBJ1-2; D call uncertain. The CDR3 runs 13 residues. The V gene lost 4 bases and the J gene lost 6 bases, with 12 bases spanning the gap. Germline lookup yields CDR1 SNHLY and CDR2 FYNNEI.

CDR3 bases: TGTGCCAGCAGGAGACCGGGACAGAAGTACGAGCAGTACTTC. The encoded protein is CASRRPGQKYEQYF. V usage is TRBV11-2 and J usage is TRBJ2-7; TRBD1 matches 7 bases. Germline CDR1 SGHAT, CDR2 FQNNGV. With V trimmed by 6 bases and J by 4 bases, 9 bases remained unmatched. The CDR3 is made up of 14 amino acids.

Here the CDR3 reads CASSLGAENIYEQYF. DNA of the CDR3: TGTGCCAGCAGCTTAGGTGCAGAGAACATCTACGAGCAGTACTTC. The genes are TRBV7-9 and TRBJ2-7, with D unclear. CDR3 length: 15 residues. Germline-derived CDR1 and CDR2 are SEHNR and FQNEAQ (reference sequence). V lost 1 base, J lost 3 bases, and 13 bases lay in between.

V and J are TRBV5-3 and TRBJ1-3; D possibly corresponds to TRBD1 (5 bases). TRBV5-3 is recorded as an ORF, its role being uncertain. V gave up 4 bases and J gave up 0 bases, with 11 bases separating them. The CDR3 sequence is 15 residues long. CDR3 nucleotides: TGTGCCAGAAGCCCTGACAGCCTCTCTGGAAACACCATATATTTT. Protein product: CARSPDSLSGNTIYF.

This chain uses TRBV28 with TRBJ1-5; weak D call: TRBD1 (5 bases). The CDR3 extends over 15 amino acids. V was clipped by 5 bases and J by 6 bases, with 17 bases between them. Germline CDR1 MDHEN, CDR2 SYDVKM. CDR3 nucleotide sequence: TGTGCCAGCAGTGAACACGGGACGGGAGCTCAGCCCCAGCATTTT. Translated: CASSEHGTGAQPQHF.

DNA of the CDR3: TGTGCCAGCAGCCAGTCGGGGGCGTCTGGTTACGAGCAGTACTTC. This encodes CASSQSGASGYEQYF. The rearrangement uses TRBV3-1 (or the pseudogene TRBV3-2) and TRBJ2-7; D may match TRBD1 or TRBD2 (6 bases each). The CDR3 consists of 15 residues. With 3 bases removed from V and 4 bases from J, the gap between germline ends came to 16 bases. Germline CDR1 is LGHDT and CDR2 is YNNKEL (reference sequence).

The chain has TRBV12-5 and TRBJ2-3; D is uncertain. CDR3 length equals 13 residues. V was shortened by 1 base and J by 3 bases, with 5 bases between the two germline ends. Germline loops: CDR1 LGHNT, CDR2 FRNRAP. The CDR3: CASGLGSTDTQYF. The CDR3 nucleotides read TGTGCTAGTGGTTTGGGCAGTACAGATACGCAGTATTTT. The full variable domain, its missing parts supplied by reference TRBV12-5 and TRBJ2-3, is DARVTQTPRHKVTEMGQEVTMRCQPILGHNTVFWYRQTMMQGLELLAYFRNRAPLDDSGMPKDRFSAEMPDATLATLKIQPSEPRDSAVYFCASGLGSTDTQYFGPGTRLTVL.

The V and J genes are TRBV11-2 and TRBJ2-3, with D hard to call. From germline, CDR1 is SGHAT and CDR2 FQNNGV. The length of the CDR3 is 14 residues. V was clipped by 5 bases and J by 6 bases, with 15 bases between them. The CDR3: CASSHSLASDTQYF. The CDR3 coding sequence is TGTGCCAGCAGCCACTCTCTGGCATCGGATACGCAGTATTTT.

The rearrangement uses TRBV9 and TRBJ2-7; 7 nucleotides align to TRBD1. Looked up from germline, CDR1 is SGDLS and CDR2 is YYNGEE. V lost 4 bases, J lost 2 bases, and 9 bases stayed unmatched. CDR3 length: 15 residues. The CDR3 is CASSFYRDRAYEQYF. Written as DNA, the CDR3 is TGTGCCAGCAGCTTCTACCGGGACAGAGCCTACGAGCAGTACTTC.

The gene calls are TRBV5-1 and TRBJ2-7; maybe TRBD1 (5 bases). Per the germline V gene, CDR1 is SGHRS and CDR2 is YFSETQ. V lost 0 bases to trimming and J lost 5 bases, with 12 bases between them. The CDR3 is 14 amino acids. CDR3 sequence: CASSLVGVSNEQYF. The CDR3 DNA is TGCGCCAGCAGCTTGGTAGGGGTGAGCAACGAGCAGTACTTC. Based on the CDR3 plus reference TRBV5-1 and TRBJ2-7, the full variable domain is KAGVTQTPRYLIKTRGQQVTLSCSPISGHRSVSWYQQTPGQGLQFLFEYFSETQRNKGNFPGRFSGRQFSNSRSEMNVSTLELGDSALYLCASSLVGVSNEQYFGPGTRLTVT.

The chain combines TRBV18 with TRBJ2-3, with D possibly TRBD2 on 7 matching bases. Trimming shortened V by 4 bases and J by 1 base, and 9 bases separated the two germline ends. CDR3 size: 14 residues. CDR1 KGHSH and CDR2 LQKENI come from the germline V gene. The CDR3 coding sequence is TGTGCCAGCTCACACGGGGGGCGCACAGATACGCAGTATTTT. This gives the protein CASSHGGRTDTQYF.

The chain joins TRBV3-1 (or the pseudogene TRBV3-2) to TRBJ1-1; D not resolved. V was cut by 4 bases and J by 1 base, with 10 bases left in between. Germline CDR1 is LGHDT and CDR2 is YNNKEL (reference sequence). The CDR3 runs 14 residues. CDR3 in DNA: TGTGCCAGCAGCCCCCCCATAGCGAACACTGAAGCTTTCTTT. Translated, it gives CASSPPIANTEAFF.

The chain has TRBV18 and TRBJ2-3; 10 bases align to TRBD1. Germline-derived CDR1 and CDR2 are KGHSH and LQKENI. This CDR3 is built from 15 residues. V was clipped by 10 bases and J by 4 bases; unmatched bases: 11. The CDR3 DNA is TGTGCCACCTTAGCAAGGGGACAGGGGCCAGATACGCAGTATTTT. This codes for CATLARGQGPDTQYF.